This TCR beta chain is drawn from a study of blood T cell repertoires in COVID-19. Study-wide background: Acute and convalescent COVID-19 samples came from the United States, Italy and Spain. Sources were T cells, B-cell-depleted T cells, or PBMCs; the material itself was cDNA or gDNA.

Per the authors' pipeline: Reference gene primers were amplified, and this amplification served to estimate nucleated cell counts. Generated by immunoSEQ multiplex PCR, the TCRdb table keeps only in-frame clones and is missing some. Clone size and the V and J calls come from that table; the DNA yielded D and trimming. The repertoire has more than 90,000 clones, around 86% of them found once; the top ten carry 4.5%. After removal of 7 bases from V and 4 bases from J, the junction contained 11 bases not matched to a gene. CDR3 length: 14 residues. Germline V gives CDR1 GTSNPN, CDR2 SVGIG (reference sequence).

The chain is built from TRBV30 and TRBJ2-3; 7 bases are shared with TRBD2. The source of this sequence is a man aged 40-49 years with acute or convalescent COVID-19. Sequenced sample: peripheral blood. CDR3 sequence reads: CAYSSISGPDTQYF. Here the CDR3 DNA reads TGTGCCTACTCCTCGATTAGCGGGCCAGATACGCAGTATTTT.